This TCR beta chain was documented in a study of blood T cell repertoires in COVID-19. About the research overall: The study drew acute and convalescent COVID-19 samples from the United States, Italy and Spain. The cDNA or gDNA used as material had been derived from T cells, B-cell-depleted T cells, or PBMCs.

Between the trimmed V and J ends, which lost 11 bases and 1 base, there was a span of 14 bases. Germline CDR1 is LNHDA and CDR2 is SQIVND (reference sequence). This CDR3 has 13 amino acids. Authors' data handling: Using reference gene primer amplification, nucleated cell counts were estimated. Sequenced by immunoSEQ multiplex PCR; TCRdb stores in-frame clones only, minus some. The D gene and trimming were derived from the DNA, and the V and J assignments and clone size from that table. Of around 220,000 clones listed, less than 90% are singletons. This chain joins TRBV19 and TRBJ1-1; tentatively, D is TRBD1 (5 bases). Material: peripheral blood. This TCR came from a man in his forties with active or convalescent COVID-19. The CDR3, as DNA: TGTGCCTCGGGGGGACGGTCGAACACTGAAGCTTTCTTT. Amino acids: CASGGRSNTEAFF.